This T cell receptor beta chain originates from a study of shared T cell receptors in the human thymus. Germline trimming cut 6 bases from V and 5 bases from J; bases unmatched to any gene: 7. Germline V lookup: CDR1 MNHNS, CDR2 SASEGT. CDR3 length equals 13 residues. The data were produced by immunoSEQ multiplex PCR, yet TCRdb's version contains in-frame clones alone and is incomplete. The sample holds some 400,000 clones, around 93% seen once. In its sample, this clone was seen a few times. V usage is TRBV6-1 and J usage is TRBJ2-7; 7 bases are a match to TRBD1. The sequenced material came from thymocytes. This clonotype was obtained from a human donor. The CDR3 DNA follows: TGTGCCAGCAGGGCTGACAGGGAACACGAGCAGTACTTC. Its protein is CASRADREHEQYF.